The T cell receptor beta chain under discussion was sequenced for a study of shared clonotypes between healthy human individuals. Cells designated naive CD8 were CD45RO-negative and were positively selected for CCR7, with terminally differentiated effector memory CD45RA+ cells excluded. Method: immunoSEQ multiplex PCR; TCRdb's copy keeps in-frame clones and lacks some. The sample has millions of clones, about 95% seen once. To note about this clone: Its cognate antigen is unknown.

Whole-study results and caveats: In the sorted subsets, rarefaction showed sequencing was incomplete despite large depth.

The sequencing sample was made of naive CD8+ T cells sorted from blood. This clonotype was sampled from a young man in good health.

The chain's CDR3 is CASSLSRMSSYEQYF. CDR3 DNA sequence: TGTGCCAGCAGCTTATCCCGGATGAGCTCCTACGAGCAGTACTTC. This chain uses TRBV7-2 with TRBJ2-7, with D hard to call. This CDR3 contains 15 residues. Trimming cost V 2 bases and J 0 bases, with 11 bases left between them. Germline V CDR1 and CDR2: SGHTA, FQGNSA.